This T cell receptor (beta chain) was identified in a study of blood T cell repertoires in COVID-19. The wider study: Italy, Spain and the United States were the sources of the convalescent and acute COVID-19 samples. From T cells, B-cell-depleted T cells, or PBMCs came the material, which was cDNA or gDNA.

Original analysis: Cell counts per sample came from amplifying reference gene primers. The table came from immunoSEQ multiplex PCR; TCRdb's copy has only in-frame clones and leaves some out. The V and J calls and the clone size are those of that table, but D and trimming were determined from the DNA. The sample shows roughly 130,000 clones, roughly 90% of them seen only once. The CDR3 is 15 residues long. CDR1 LGHNA and CDR2 YSLEER come from the germline V gene. The V end lost 0 bases, the J end lost 0 bases, and 6 bases lay between the germline ends. This clone was observed a few times. The V and J genes are TRBV4-3 and TRBJ1-3; D remains ambiguous. The source of this sequence is a middle-aged man with acute or convalescent COVID-19. The sequenced sample was peripheral blood. The CDR3 loop reads CASSQDRYSGNTIYF. CDR3 nucleotides: TGCGCCAGCAGCCAAGACAGATACTCTGGAAACACCATATATTTT.